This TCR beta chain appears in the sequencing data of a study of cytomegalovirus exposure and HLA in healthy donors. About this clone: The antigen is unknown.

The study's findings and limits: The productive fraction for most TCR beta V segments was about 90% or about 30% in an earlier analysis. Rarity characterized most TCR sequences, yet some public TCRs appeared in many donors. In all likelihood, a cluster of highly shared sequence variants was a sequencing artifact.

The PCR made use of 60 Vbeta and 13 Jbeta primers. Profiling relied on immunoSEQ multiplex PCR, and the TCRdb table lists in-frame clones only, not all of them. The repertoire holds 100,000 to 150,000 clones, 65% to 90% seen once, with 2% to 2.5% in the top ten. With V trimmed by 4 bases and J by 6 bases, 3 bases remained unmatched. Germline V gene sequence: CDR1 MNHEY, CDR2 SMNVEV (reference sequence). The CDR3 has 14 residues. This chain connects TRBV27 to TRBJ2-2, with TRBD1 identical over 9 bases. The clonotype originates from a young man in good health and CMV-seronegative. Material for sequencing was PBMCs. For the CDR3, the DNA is TGTGCCAGCAGTTGGGACAGGGAGGCCGGGGAGCTGTTTTTT. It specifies CASSWDREAGELFF.